Presented here are 16 T cell receptor beta chains from one specimen sequenced in a study of breast tumors, draining lymph nodes, adjacent tissues. Via MiXCR, TCRdb re-called the multiplex PCR reads, giving one row per CDR3 protein. The table includes about 21,000 distinct CDR3 sequences, approximately 32% detected once. The sample comprised breast tumor tissue. The origin of the receptors is a female donor with breast cancer. Some clones in this sample may be carry-over from other donors' samples.

V gene TRBV5-6 combines with J gene TRBJ2-1, with 11 bases matching TRBD2. CDR3 size: 16 residues. Trimming took 5 bases from V and 5 from J; bases not matched to a gene: 9. Germline CDR1 and CDR2: SGHDT and YYEEEE. The CDR3 loop reads CASSNFRTSGHNEQFF. For the CDR3, the DNA is TGTGCCAGCAGTAATTTTCGGACTAGCGGGCACAATGAGCAGTTCTTC.

About this clonotype: It may be a read error: a sequence one base away is much more abundant. This rearrangement joins TRBV3-1 to TRBJ2-2, with 7 bases aligning to TRBD2. Germline loops: CDR1 LGHDT, CDR2 YNNKEL (reference sequence). This CDR3 spans 16 amino acids. J was trimmed by 4 bases and V by 4 bases; bases with no gene match: 9. In nucleotides, the CDR3 is TGTGCCAGCAGCCGAATGGGGCCGGGGGGCACCGGGGAGCTGTTTTTT. It yields the protein CASSRMGPGGTGELFF.

This clonotype was found many times. The V and J genes are TRBV5-4 and TRBJ2-7; 9 bases agree with TRBD2. Germline V gene data show CDR1 as SGHNT and CDR2 as YYREEE (reference sequence). CDR3 size: 16 residues. V lost 4 bases to trimming and J lost 0 bases; unmatched junction nucleotides: 8. CDR3 bases: TGTGCCAGCAGCCCGGGTACTAGCGGGCACTCCTACGAGCAGTACTTC. This sequence encodes CASSPGTSGHSYEQYF.

This clonotype appeared many times. The J gene is TRBJ1-2, the V gene TRBV7-9, with a weak D call TRBD1 (6 bases). The V end was cut by 0 bases, the J end by 6 bases, with 8 bases between. This CDR3 spans 13 amino acids. Germline V gene data show CDR1 as SEHNR and CDR2 as FQNEAQ (reference sequence). CDR3 residues: CASSLAGGHGYTF. The CDR3 DNA reads TGTGCCAGCAGCTTAGCAGGGGGGCATGGCTACACCTTC.

This clonotype came up many times. The rearrangement joins TRBV28 to TRBJ2-7; a weak D match, TRBD1 (6 bases). The germline gives CDR1 MDHEN, CDR2 SYDVKM. The CDR3 covers 13 residues. V lost 6 bases, J lost 0 bases, and 9 bases lay in between. The CDR3 region has the DNA TGTGCCAGCAGGGACAGTCGCTCCTACGAGCAGTACTTC. Protein sequence: CASRDSRSYEQYF.

This clonotype occurred many times. The CDR3 spells CASSLGDRGNEKLFF. Written as DNA, the CDR3 is TGTGCCAGCAGCTTAGGGGACAGGGGAAATGAAAAACTGTTTTTT. V gene TRBV7-6 combines with J gene TRBJ1-4, with 10 bases fitting TRBD1. Trimming took 1 base from V and 5 from J; bases not matched to a gene: 1. Germline assignment: CDR1 SGHVS and CDR2 FNYEAQ. CDR3 length: 15 residues.

This clonotype has a count of ten or more. This sequence joins TRBV6-1 and TRBJ2-7, with 7 bases matching TRBD1. CDR3 length: 13 amino acids. Trimming took 7 bases from V and 3 from J; bases not matched to a gene: 6. Germline V gene data show CDR1 as MNHNS and CDR2 as SASEGT. CDR3 coding DNA: TGTGCCAGCATTAGAGACAGGGTCTACGAGCAGTACTTC. Protein product: CASIRDRVYEQYF.

The sample holds a few counts of this clonotype. It may be a read error: a sequence one base away is much more abundant. V is TRBV18 and J is TRBJ1-4; 7 positions match TRBD1. In germline, CDR1 is KGHSH, CDR2 LQKENI. This CDR3 region has 15 residues. The CDR3 DNA is TGTGCCAGCTCACGGGGGACAGCTCAAAATGAAAAACTGTCTTTT. Protein product: CASSRGTAQNEKLSF.

This clonotype has just a few counts. The chain uses TRBV28 and TRBJ2-3; the match to TRBD1 covers 7 bases. Germline V gene sequence: CDR1 MDHEN, CDR2 SYDVKM. Trimming took 6 bases from V and 4 from J; bases not matched to a gene: 10. The CDR3 totals 15 residues. The DNA of the CDR3 is TGTGCCAGCAGCCTCGACAGGGTTGGGGCAGATACGCAGTATTTT. This gives the protein CASSLDRVGADTQYF.

The rearrangement joins TRBV10-3 to TRBJ2-7, with 9 bases lining up with TRBD1. Trimming cost V 3 bases and J 4 bases; bases outside gene matches: 7. CDR3 length: 15 residues. Germline V gene sequence: CDR1 ENHRY, CDR2 SYGVKD. The CDR3 loop reads CAISDGTGTSYEQYF. Here the CDR3 DNA reads TGTGCCATCAGTGACGGGACAGGGACGTCTTACGAGCAGTACTTC.

At least ten counts were recorded for this clonotype. This sequence joins TRBV12-3 or TRBV12-4 and TRBJ2-4; the match to TRBD2 covers 9 bases. V gave up 4 bases and J gave up 7 bases; unmatched junction bases: 8. The CDR3 is 15 amino acids. CDR3 DNA: TGTGCCAGCAGTTCGGCGGGAGGGGCGGGCAACATTCAGTACTTC. It specifies CASSSAGGAGNIQYF.

This clonotype was counted at least ten times. The rearrangement joins TRBV24-1 to TRBJ2-3, with 15 bases identical to TRBD2. V trimming: 6 bases; J trimming: 3 bases; junction bases outside the gene matches: 12. CDR1 and CDR2 (germline): KGHDR, SFDVKD. CDR3 length equals 19 residues. The DNA of the CDR3 is TGTGCCACCAGTATCACGTGGACTAGCGGGAGGGCCAAGACAGATACGCAGTATTTT. It encodes CATSITWTSGRAKTDTQYF.

By sample share, this clonotype is medium-sized (0.01 to 0.1%). The chain employs TRBV19 and TRBJ2-3, with D tentatively TRBD2 (7 bases). Trimming left V 5 bases short and J 4 bases short, with 16 bases between. Germline CDR1 LNHDA, CDR2 SQIVND (reference sequence). The CDR3 spans 15 residues. CDR3 DNA: TGTGCCAGTAGTGACGGGGGCGGGAGAGCAGATACGCAGTATTTT. Translated, it gives CASSDGGGRADTQYF.

The chain has TRBV20-1 and TRBJ2-3, with TRBD2 matching 11 bases. The CDR3 is made up of 16 amino acids. The germline V gene encodes CDR1 DFQATT and CDR2 SNEGSKA (reference sequence). After removal of 2 bases from V and 4 bases from J, the junction contained 8 bases not matched to a gene. The CDR3, as DNA: TGCAGTGCTAGAAAGGGGGCTAGCGGGAGGCCAGATACGCAGTATTTT. Its translation: CSARKGASGRPDTQYF.

Many counts were recorded for this clonotype. The chain is built from TRBV9 and TRBJ2-1; TRBD2 aligns across 8 bases. V was clipped by 4 bases and J by 8 bases; unmatched bases: 11. This CDR3 is built from 15 residues. The germline V gene encodes CDR1 SGDLS and CDR2 YYNGEE. The CDR3 reads CASSNQIAGPYEQFF. CDR3 in DNA: TGTGCCAGCAGCAACCAGATAGCGGGACCCTATGAGCAGTTCTTC.

In its sample, this clonotype was seen many times. This chain joins TRBV6-1 and TRBJ2-5; 9 bases match TRBD1. The CDR3 length is 15 residues. V dropped 10 bases and J dropped 3; count of bases not matched to a gene: 12. The germline gives CDR1 MNHNS, CDR2 SASEGT. CDR3 in DNA: TGTGCCATCCGTGCGGGGACAGGGTCGAAAGAGACCCAGTACTTC. Protein: CAIRAGTGSKETQYF.